The 29 T cell receptor beta chains listed next were all sequenced from one sample in a study of T cell repertoires in cytomegalovirus infection. One entry per CDR3 protein, called by TCRdb with MiXCR from the reads. This table has 130,000 or so distinct CDR3 sequences, roughly 6.5% appearing once. Sequencing was carried out using PBMCs. These receptors were collected from a human donor in good health (CMV status not recorded). Some clones in this sample may be carry-over from other donors' samples.

This clonotype has a count of ten or more. This rearrangement joins TRBV7-2 to TRBJ1-1; D possibly corresponds to TRBD1 (5 bases). This CDR3 has 15 amino acids. Germline CDR1 reads SGHTA; CDR2 reads FQGNSA. The V and J ends lost 2 bases and 1 base respectively, with 11 bases between them. DNA for the CDR3: TGTGCCAGCAGCTTATTAGCAGGGAAGAACACTGAAGCTTTCTTT. It encodes CASSLLAGKNTEAFF.

This clonotype showed up just a few times. V is TRBV29-1 and J is TRBJ1-1; 9 bases match TRBD1. Per the germline V gene, CDR1 is SQVTM and CDR2 is ANQGSEA. V gave up 5 bases and J gave up 4 bases; unmatched junction bases: 5. The CDR3 sequence is 13 residues long. CDR3 coding DNA: TGCAGCGTTACGCGGGACAGGGCCACTGAAGCTTTCTTT. Amino acids: CSVTRDRATEAFF.

This clonotype was observed a handful of times. The V gene is TRBV5-8, the J gene TRBJ2-5, with 7 nucleotides matching TRBD2. Trimming at V came to 4 bases and at J to 2 bases, leaving 14 bases not matched to a gene. The germline V gene encodes CDR1 SGHTS and CDR2 YDEGEE. The CDR3 is made up of 17 amino acids. The CDR3 nucleotides are TGTGCCAGCAGCCGATTTGGGACTACCCACAATCAAGAGACCCAGTACTTC. Amino acids: CASSRFGTTHNQETQYF.

V usage is TRBV2 and J usage is TRBJ2-7; TRBD2 aligns across 13 bases. V was clipped by 6 bases and J by 3 bases; unmatched bases: 2. Germline V CDR1 and CDR2: SNHLY, FYNNEI. This CDR3 is built from 14 residues. The CDR3 nucleotides read TGTGCCAGCAGACTAGCGGGGGGGCTCTACGAGCAGTACTTC. It specifies CASRLAGGLYEQYF.

The CDR3 region is CASSIPGQGYNEQFF. The CDR3 DNA sequence: TGTGCCAGCAGTATACCGGGACAGGGGTACAATGAGCAGTTCTTC. This sequence joins TRBV12-3 or TRBV12-4 and TRBJ2-1; 10 nucleotides align to TRBD1. Trimming removed 5 bases from V and 4 bases from J; junction bases left unmatched: 5. The CDR3 covers 15 residues.

This clonotype showed up many times. The rearrangement links TRBV7-9 to TRBJ1-1; D is undetermined. Per the germline V gene, CDR1 is SEHNR and CDR2 is FQNEAQ (reference sequence). The CDR3 contains 12 residues. Between the trimmed V and J ends, which lost 1 base and 10 bases, there was a span of 10 bases. Here the CDR3 DNA reads TGTGCCAGCAGCTTAGAAGGATTTGGAGCTTTCTTT. Residues: CASSLEGFGAFF. Drawing the rest from reference TRBV7-9 and TRBJ1-1, the complete variable domain is DTGVSQNPRHKITKRGQNVTFRCDPISEHNRLYWYRQTLGQGPEFLTYFQNEAQLEKSRLLSDRFSAERPKGSFSTLEIQRTEQGDSAMYLCASSLEGFGAFFGQGTRLTVV.

This clonotype was seen repeatedly, ten times or more. The rearrangement links TRBV4-1 to TRBJ1-4, with 7 bases lining up with TRBD1. CDR3 length: 14 residues. The ends lost 5 bases at V and 6 bases at J; junction bases unmatched: 6. Germline V gives CDR1 MGHRA, CDR2 YSYEKL. The CDR3 DNA sequence: TGCGCCAGCAGCGTGGCAGGGGGTGATGAAAAACTGTTTTTT. It yields the protein CASSVAGGDEKLFF.

This clonotype was observed many times. This chain joins TRBV19 and TRBJ1-1; TRBD1 aligns across 9 bases. The CDR3 runs 15 residues. V lost 9 bases and J lost 4; bases outside the gene matches: 12. Germline CDR1 and CDR2: LNHDA and SQIVND (reference sequence). CDR3 sequence (DNA): TGTGCCAGCGCCAGGACAGGGGAATGGGGCACTGAAGCTTTCTTT. It yields the protein CASARTGEWGTEAFF.

At least ten counts were recorded for this clonotype. The V and J genes are TRBV15 and TRBJ2-7; tentatively, D is TRBD1 (6 bases). CDR3 size: 15 residues. Trimming pared 0 bases from V and 4 bases from J, leaving 13 bases between. Germline CDR1 reads LNHNV; CDR2 reads YYDKDF (reference sequence). CDR3 loop: CATSRDWGQGYEQYF. The CDR3 region has the DNA TGTGCCACCAGCAGAGACTGGGGGCAAGGATACGAGCAGTACTTC.

This clonotype appeared many times. The chain employs TRBV7-2 and TRBJ1-2, with D possibly TRBD1 on 6 matching bases. Germline CDR1 and CDR2: SGHTA and FQGNSA. CDR3 length: 19 residues. Trimming took off 0 bases at V and 1 base at J, with 21 bases between the two ends. CDR3 DNA sequence: TGTGCCAGCAGCTTAGCGGGGGGCCGGAGGGTGGGGTTTAACTATGGCTACACCTTC. Amino acid sequence: CASSLAGGRRVGFNYGYTF.

Ten or more counts support this clonotype. This chain connects TRBV7-9 to TRBJ2-7; 9 bases agree with TRBD1. Trimming cost V 5 bases and J 3 bases; bases outside gene matches: 8. Germline CDR1 and CDR2: SEHNR and FQNEAQ (reference sequence). The CDR3 covers 15 residues. CDR3 nucleotide sequence: TGTGCCAGCAGCCGCCCAAGACAGGGGGACTACGAGCAGTACTTC. Its protein is CASSRPRQGDYEQYF.

This clonotype was counted many times. The chain is built from TRBV7-2 and TRBJ2-2; D remains unclear. The germline V gene encodes CDR1 SGHTA and CDR2 FQGNSA. V was cut by 5 bases and J by 3 bases, with 10 bases left in between. The CDR3 consists of 14 residues. Here the CDR3 reads CASSPGRDTGELFF. CDR3 DNA sequence: TGTGCCAGCAGCCCCGGCCGGGACACCGGGGAGCTGTTTTTT.

The sample holds many counts of this clonotype. The chain joins TRBV7-6 to TRBJ1-3, with D unresolved. Germline CDR1 is SGHVS and CDR2 is FNYEAQ. Trimming removed 2 bases from V and 0 bases from J, with 14 bases in between. The CDR3 is 17 amino acids. Written as DNA, the CDR3 is TGTGCCAGCAGCTTAAACCCCACCGGCGCCTCTGGAAACACCATATATTTT. Translating it yields CASSLNPTGASGNTIYF.

The chain links TRBV20-1 to TRBJ2-5, with D perhaps matching TRBD1 or TRBD2 (5 bases each). Per germline, CDR1 DFQATT and CDR2 SNEGSKA (reference sequence). V was trimmed by 6 bases and J by 5 bases, leaving 10 bases between them. The CDR3 runs 11 residues. The CDR3 coding sequence is TGCAGTGCGGCCGGGGACGAGACCCAGTACTTC. Its protein is CSAAGDETQYF.

This clonotype was recorded at least ten times. This chain joins TRBV4-2 and TRBJ2-5; TRBD2 is a possible D gene (6 bases). CDR1 LGHNA and CDR2 YNFKEQ come from the germline V gene. The germline V and J ends were trimmed by 2 bases and 4 bases, with 11 bases remaining between them. The CDR3 length is 14 residues. CDR3 nucleotides: TGTGCCAGCAGCCAAACGGGACTGACAGAGACCCAGTACTTC. This encodes CASSQTGLTETQYF.

CDR3 bases: TGCGCCAGCATAGACAGGTCCTACAATGAGCAGTTCTTC. As protein: CASIDRSYNEQFF. The chain carries TRBV10-2 and TRBJ2-1, with D perhaps TRBD1 (6 bases). Deletions cut 7 bases from V and 1 base from J, with 8 bases between. Looked up from germline, CDR1 is WSHSY and CDR2 is SAAADI. The CDR3 has 13 amino acids.

The gene calls are TRBV20-1 and TRBJ1-5; no clear D. Trimming removed 4 bases from V and 1 base from J, with 8 bases in between. The germline gives CDR1 DFQATT, CDR2 SNEGSKA (reference sequence). The CDR3 has 13 residues. CDR3 DNA sequence: TGCAGTGCTAATGCCGGGAGCAATCAGCCCCAGCATTTT. Residues: CSANAGSNQPQHF.

V and J are TRBV4-3 and TRBJ1-2; no reliable D call. This CDR3 has 14 amino acids. Germline values: CDR1 LGHNA, CDR2 YSLEER. V was trimmed by 0 bases and J by 6 bases, leaving 11 bases between them. CDR3 sequence: CASSQDTRTHGYTF. CDR3 in DNA: TGCGCCAGCAGCCAAGATACCAGGACTCATGGCTACACCTTC.

There are a few counts of this clonotype. The chain joins TRBV19 to TRBJ2-3; 9 bases fit TRBD1. The CDR3 covers 13 residues. The germline V gene encodes CDR1 LNHDA and CDR2 SQIVND (reference sequence). Germline trimming cut 10 bases from V and 2 bases from J; bases unmatched to any gene: 4. The CDR3 loop is CATRDRATDTQYF. The DNA for the CDR3 is TGTGCCACCCGGGACAGGGCCACAGATACGCAGTATTTT.

This clonotype showed up many times. The genes are TRBV7-9 and TRBJ2-1; 7 bases map to TRBD1. Germline V lookup: CDR1 SEHNR, CDR2 FQNEAQ (reference sequence). Trimming cost V 5 bases and J 9 bases; bases outside gene matches: 10. The CDR3 totals 14 residues. The CDR3 nucleotides are TGTGCCAGCAGCCCTCATACAGGGGATAGTGAGCAGTTCTTC. Its translation: CASSPHTGDSEQFF.

The chain uses TRBV6-6 and TRBJ2-2; 8 nucleotides match TRBD1. This CDR3 has 13 residues. The J segment lost 7 bases and the V segment lost 6 bases, leaving 4 bases of the junction unmatched. Germline CDR1 MNHNY, CDR2 SVGAGI (reference sequence). The CDR3 is CASRWTGFGELFF. The CDR3 DNA reads as TGTGCCAGCAGATGGACAGGGTTCGGGGAGCTGTTTTTT.

The table lists this clonotype with many counts. The rearrangement joins TRBV4-2 to TRBJ1-1; D remains unclear. Germline-derived CDR1 and CDR2 are LGHNA and YNFKEQ. This CDR3 has 15 amino acids. V lost 4 bases, J lost 6 bases, and 18 bases lay in between. CDR3 loop: CASSPPDGRKAEAFF. DNA for the CDR3: TGTGCCAGCAGCCCTCCGGACGGGAGGAAGGCTGAAGCTTTCTTT.

There are many counts of this clonotype. V is TRBV5-1 and J is TRBJ2-2; TRBD2 matches 10 bases. The V gene's germline CDR1 is SGHRS and CDR2 YFSETQ. With 2 bases clipped from V and 0 bases from J, the junction kept 1 base outside the gene matches. The CDR3 length is 16 residues. The CDR3, as DNA: TGCGCCAGCAGCTTTACTAGCGGGGCGAACACCGGGGAGCTGTTTTTT. Residues: CASSFTSGANTGELFF.

V and J are TRBV4-2 and TRBJ1-2; 7 bases are a match to TRBD1. V shed 0 bases, J shed 5 bases, and the junction held 0 bases outside the gene matches. From germline, CDR1 is LGHNA and CDR2 YNFKEQ. This CDR3 spans 13 amino acids. The CDR3 here is CASSQEQGYGYTF. The CDR3 DNA sequence: TGTGCCAGCAGCCAAGAACAGGGGTATGGCTACACCTTC.

This clonotype was found many times. V gene TRBV19 combines with J gene TRBJ1-1, with TRBD1 matching 12 bases. CDR1 LNHDA and CDR2 SQIVND come from the germline V gene (reference sequence). CDR3 length equals 16 residues. V shed 5 bases, J shed 1 base, and the junction held 5 bases outside the gene matches. The CDR3 sequence is CASSLGQGASNTEAFF. In DNA, the CDR3 is TGTGCCAGTAGTCTGGGACAGGGGGCTTCGAACACTGAAGCTTTCTTT.

This clonotype was found a few times. The chain employs TRBV25-1 and TRBJ1-4, with D possibly being TRBD1 (6 bases). CDR1 is MGHDK and CDR2 is SYGVNS in the germline V gene. The ends were cut back, 8 bases at V and 3 bases at J, with 16 bases in the middle. There are 15 residues in the CDR3. CDR3 sequence reads: CASAYGGASNEKLFF. The CDR3 nucleotides are TGTGCCAGCGCCTATGGGGGCGCGTCTAATGAAAAACTGTTTTTT.

This clonotype turned up a few times. One end of the junction does not line up with germline, which may come from a read error. The chain carries TRBV4-1 and TRBJ2-5, with D maybe TRBD2 (6 bases). CDR3 length: 14 amino acids. The germline gives CDR1 MGHRA, CDR2 YSYEKL. CDR3 sequence (DNA): TGTGCCAGCAGTTCAAGGGGAGGCGAGGAGACCCAGTACTTC. This gives the protein CASSSRGGEETQYF.

In its sample, this clonotype was seen a few times. The chain has TRBV30 and TRBJ2-1, with D tentatively TRBD2 (6 bases). This CDR3 has 16 amino acids. Germline V gives CDR1 GTSNPN, CDR2 SVGIG (reference sequence). V gave up 2 bases and J gave up 9 bases, with 23 bases separating them. The CDR3 coding sequence is TGTGCCTGGAGTCCCCACCGGCCGGCCCCCGGGGGTGAGCAGTTCTTC. It codes for CAWSPHRPAPGGEQFF.

This clonotype came up many times. The gene calls are TRBV4-2 and TRBJ1-2; TRBD1 agrees at 7 bases. V gave up 0 bases and J gave up 2 bases; unmatched junction bases: 18. The CDR3 loop spans 20 amino acids. CDR1 and CDR2 (germline): LGHNA, YNFKEQ. The CDR3 nucleotides read TGTGCCAGCAGCCAAGATGCGAGGGGGCAAAGTCGGGCCTTCAACTATGGCTACACCTTC. Protein: CASSQDARGQSRAFNYGYTF.